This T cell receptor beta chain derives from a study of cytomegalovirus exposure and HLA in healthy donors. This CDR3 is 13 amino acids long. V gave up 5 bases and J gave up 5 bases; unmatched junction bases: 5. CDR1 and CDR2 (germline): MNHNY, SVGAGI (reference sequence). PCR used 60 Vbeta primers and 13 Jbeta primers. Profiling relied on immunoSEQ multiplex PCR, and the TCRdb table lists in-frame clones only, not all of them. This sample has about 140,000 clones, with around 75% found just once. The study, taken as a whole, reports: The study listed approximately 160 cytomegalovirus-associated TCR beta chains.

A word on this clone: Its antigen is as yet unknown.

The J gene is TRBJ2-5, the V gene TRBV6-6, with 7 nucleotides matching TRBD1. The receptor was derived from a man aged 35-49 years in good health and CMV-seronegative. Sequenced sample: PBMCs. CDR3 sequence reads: CASSPDRVETQYF. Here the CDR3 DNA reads TGTGCCAGCAGTCCAGACAGGGTGGAGACCCAGTACTTC.